The sequence of this T cell receptor (beta chain) was determined in a study of T cell responses to AZD1222 COVID-19 vaccine. General study points: Nearly half of unique spike-specific TCRs reportedly avoided B.1.351 and B.1.1.7 mutated regions. Donors were largely white British and mainly female; clonal diversity was possibly underestimated. Sampling that yielded the repertoires occurred only after the peak T cell response.

The germline gives CDR1 GTSNPN, CDR2 SVGIG (reference sequence). The CDR3 sequence is 13 residues long. V was clipped by 6 bases and J by 1 base, with 12 bases between them. This table comes from immunoSEQ multiplex PCR, and its TCRdb copy is limited to in-frame clones, with some not included. The sample holds some 130,000 clones; about 91% are singletons and the top ten take approximately 3%. Details on this clone: Antigen specificity is unknown.

This receptor was taken from an adult in good health. The sequences come from peripheral blood, collected on day 0 of AZD1222 vaccination. The chain recombines TRBV30 with TRBJ1-1; D gene uncertain. The CDR3 protein is CACRTETNTEAFF. The CDR3 DNA reads TGTGCCTGCCGGACGGAGACGAACACTGAAGCTTTCTTT. Combining the CDR3 with reference TRBV30 and TRBJ1-1 gives the whole variable domain SQTIHQWPATLVQPVGSPLSLECTVEGTSNPNLYWYRQAAGRGLQLLFYSVGIGQISSEVPQNLSASRPQDRQFILSSKKLLLSDSGFYLCACRTETNTEAFFGQGTRLTVV.